Below, 25 T cell receptor beta chains from the same sample are listed, as sequenced in a study of response to subunit inactivated influenza vaccine. Each CDR3 protein gets one entry after TCRdb re-called the RT-PCR reads with MiXCR. The sample has around 570,000 distinct CDR3 sequences, around 10% seen once. This same sample was also taken into another study, of T cells expressing NK-cell markers. That paper adds: UMIs were included in TCR beta cDNA generated by 5'RACE template switching.

The sample was PBMCs from blood, taken on the day of vaccination. The receptors derive from a man in his fifties or sixties who received an inactivated influenza vaccine.

This clonotype has more than one count but fewer than ten. This rearrangement joins TRBV5-1 to TRBJ2-1, with 11 positions matching TRBD2. Germline trimming cut 0 bases from V and 0 bases from J; bases unmatched to any gene: 11. The CDR3 consists of 20 residues. The germline CDR1 and CDR2 sequences are SGHRS and YFSETQ. This chain's CDR3 is CASSLELAGVLFSSYNEQFF. CDR3 sequence (DNA): TGCGCCAGCAGCTTGGAACTAGCGGGAGTTCTTTTCAGCTCCTACAATGAGCAGTTCTTC.

The chain joins TRBV12-3 or TRBV12-4 to TRBJ1-3; perhaps TRBD1 as D (5 bases). With 5 bases removed from V and 0 bases from J, the gap between germline ends came to 11 bases. The CDR3 has 15 amino acids. The CDR3 DNA reads as TGTGCCAGCAGTATCATCGGGGGCTCTGGAAACACCATATATTTT. Translating it yields CASSIIGGSGNTIYF.

This clonotype came up a few times. This chain connects TRBV20-1 to TRBJ1-5; a possible D gene is TRBD1 (5 bases). V was trimmed by 3 bases and J by 2 bases, leaving 17 bases between them. The CDR3 contains 16 residues. Germline V gene sequence: CDR1 DFQATT, CDR2 SNEGSKA (reference sequence). The CDR3 bases are TGCAGTGCTAGTCAGGGAGGGTTCGGTGGCAATCAGCCCCAGCATTTT. Protein product: CSASQGGFGGNQPQHF.

The chain employs TRBV18 and TRBJ2-7; TRBD1 matches 7 bases. Unmatched junction bases numbered 7, after V lost 2 bases and J lost 3 bases. The germline V gene encodes CDR1 KGHSH and CDR2 LQKENI. CDR3 length equals 15 residues. The CDR3 region has the DNA TGTGCCAGCTCACCATTCGAGGGGGCGGGCTACGAGCAGTACTTC. Translating gives CASSPFEGAGYEQYF.

This clonotype was seen more than once but under ten times. The rearrangement uses TRBV5-6 and TRBJ2-1; tentative D call: TRBD2 (5 bases). This CDR3 is built from 15 residues. Trimming took off 1 base at V and 4 bases at J, with 12 bases between the two ends. Germline V CDR1 and CDR2: SGHDT, YYEEEE. As DNA, the CDR3 is TGTGCCAGCAGCTTGCTGCTAGCATCATACAATGAGCAGTTCTTC. It is translated as CASSLLLASYNEQFF.

This chain uses TRBV18 with TRBJ1-1, with D possibly matching TRBD1 (6 bases). Trimming cost V 4 bases and J 0 bases, with 12 bases left between them. Germline CDR1 and CDR2: KGHSH and LQKENI. CDR3 size: 15 residues. This CDR3 is CASSLGTQLNTEAFF. CDR3 nucleotide sequence: TGTGCCAGCTCACTCGGGACACAACTGAACACTGAAGCTTTCTTT.

As concerns this clonotype: A much larger clone differs by one base, so this may be a read error. The CDR3 bases are TGCAGTGCTGTACGACAGGGGGCGAACACTGAAGCTTTCTTT. It is translated as CSAVRQGANTEAFF. V usage is TRBV20-1 and J usage is TRBJ1-1, with 10 bases fitting TRBD1. Germline trimming cut 5 bases from V and 1 base from J; bases unmatched to any gene: 4. The germline CDR1 and CDR2 sequences are DFQATT and SNEGSKA (reference sequence). CDR3 length: 14 amino acids.

This clonotype was observed a few times. The genes are TRBV18 and TRBJ2-7; D call uncertain. Trimming pared 5 bases from V and 2 bases from J, leaving 10 bases between. Per germline, CDR1 KGHSH and CDR2 LQKENI. CDR3 size: 13 residues. CDR3 loop: CASSTELAYEQYF. The CDR3 nucleotides are TGTGCCAGCTCAACCGAGCTCGCCTACGAGCAGTACTTC.

The rearrangement links TRBV7-9 to TRBJ1-2, with D maybe TRBD1 (6 bases). The CDR3 length is 15 residues. V was shortened by 8 bases and J by 4 bases, with 20 bases between the two germline ends. The germline CDR1 and CDR2 sequences are SEHNR and FQNEAQ (reference sequence). The CDR3 is CASADTGSSAYGYTF. Here the CDR3 DNA reads TGTGCCAGCGCCGACACAGGGTCGTCTGCCTATGGCTACACCTTC.

This clonotype was found a few times. The chain links TRBV7-9 to TRBJ1-4; weak D call: TRBD1 (5 bases). V dropped 1 base and J dropped 0 bases, with 12 bases sitting between them. Germline V gene lookup returns CDR1 SEHNR and CDR2 FQNEAQ (reference sequence). The CDR3 is made up of 17 amino acids. The CDR3 region has the DNA TGTGCCAGCAGCTTAGTCTGGGGGAGCGCAACTAATGAAAAACTGTTTTTT. Protein sequence: CASSLVWGSATNEKLFF.

The J gene is TRBJ1-1, the V gene TRBV12-3 or TRBV12-4; no firm D call. The CDR3 sequence is 14 residues long. V dropped 4 bases and J dropped 3 bases, with 12 bases sitting between them. This CDR3 reads CASSSPLGHTEAFF. DNA for the CDR3: TGTGCCAGCAGTTCCCCACTAGGGCACACTGAAGCTTTCTTT.

V usage is TRBV5-1 and J usage is TRBJ2-2; 12 bases align to TRBD2. Trimming cost V 4 bases and J 5 bases; bases outside gene matches: 3. CDR3 size: 15 residues. Germline CDR1 and CDR2: SGHRS and YFSETQ. The CDR3 here is CASSRLAGDTGELFF. CDR3 sequence (DNA): TGCGCCAGCAGCCGACTAGCGGGAGATACCGGGGAGCTGTTTTTT.

This clonotype was observed a handful of times. The chain has TRBV12-3 or TRBV12-4 and TRBJ2-7; 12 bases map to TRBD1. After removal of 6 bases from V and 2 bases from J, the junction contained 11 bases not matched to a gene. There are 17 residues in the CDR3. Here the CDR3 reads CASSAGQGAQNPYEQYF. CDR3 nucleotide sequence: TGTGCCAGCAGCGCGGGACAGGGGGCCCAGAATCCCTACGAGCAGTACTTC.

The CDR3 loop is CASSIGTGGKETQYF. The CDR3 region has the DNA TGCGCCAGCAGCATCGGGACAGGGGGGAAAGAGACCCAGTACTTC. The V call is TRBV5-1, the J call TRBJ2-5, with 11 bases aligning to TRBD1. The CDR3 runs 15 residues. The germline V gene encodes CDR1 SGHRS and CDR2 YFSETQ. V lost 4 bases to trimming and J lost 3 bases; unmatched junction nucleotides: 5.

There are a few counts of this clonotype. The gene calls are TRBV4-3 and TRBJ1-6; weak D call: TRBD1 (5 bases). The CDR3 runs to 17 residues. Germline V gene data show CDR1 as LGHNA and CDR2 as YSLEER. Trimming stripped 4 bases from V and 0 bases from J, with 13 bases between. The CDR3 reads CASSPDGASSYNSPLHF. CDR3 sequence (DNA): TGCGCCAGCAGCCCTGATGGGGCGAGCTCCTATAATTCACCCCTCCACTTT.

The chain carries TRBV5-1 and TRBJ2-4; D possibly matches TRBD1 or TRBD2 (5 bases each). The V and J ends lost 0 bases and 7 bases respectively, with 17 bases between them. The CDR3 is 16 residues long. Per germline, CDR1 SGHRS and CDR2 YFSETQ. This CDR3 reads CASSLGSQGWGNIQYF. As DNA, the CDR3 is TGCGCCAGCAGCTTGGGCTCCCAGGGATGGGGGAACATTCAGTACTTC.

In this sample, this clonotype turned up many times. The rearrangement links TRBV12-3 or TRBV12-4 to TRBJ2-1; maybe TRBD2 (6 bases). V shed 3 bases and J shed 7 bases, with 10 bases lying between them. CDR3 size: 13 residues. CDR3 in DNA: TGTGCCAGCAGTTTTGCTAGCGTAAATGAGCAGTTCTTC. Encoded protein: CASSFASVNEQFF.

This clonotype was seen only a few times. The CDR3 reads CSAPEPSGGSYNEQFF. Written as DNA, the CDR3 is TGCAGTGCTCCAGAACCTAGCGGGGGGTCCTACAATGAGCAGTTCTTC. The chain joins TRBV20-1 to TRBJ2-1, with 11 positions matching TRBD2. Germline assignment: CDR1 DFQATT and CDR2 SNEGSKA (reference sequence). The V segment lost 5 bases and the J segment 1 base; nucleotides outside the gene matches: 7. CDR3 length: 16 amino acids.

V gene TRBV7-9 combines with J gene TRBJ2-2; no clear D. Trimming left V 3 bases short and J 0 bases short, with 5 bases between. This CDR3 region has 14 residues. From germline, CDR1 is SEHNR and CDR2 FQNEAQ (reference sequence). The CDR3 spells CASSFNTNTGELFF. The CDR3, as DNA: TGTGCCAGCAGCTTTAATACGAACACCGGGGAGCTGTTTTTT. The full variable domain, its missing parts supplied by reference TRBV7-9 and TRBJ2-2, is DTGVSQNPRHKITKRGQNVTFRCDPISEHNRLYWYRQTLGQGPEFLTYFQNEAQLEKSRLLSDRFSAERPKGSFSTLEIQRTEQGDSAMYLCASSFNTNTGELFFGEGSRLTVL.

This clonotype was observed a handful of times. V gene TRBV6-5 combines with J gene TRBJ1-1; D is perhaps TRBD1 (5 bases). Per germline, CDR1 MNHEY and CDR2 SVGAGI. Trimming shortened V by 2 bases and J by 1 base, and 8 bases separated the two germline ends. There are 14 residues in the CDR3. The CDR3 sequence is CASSYGQWNTEAFF. The CDR3 nucleotides are TGTGCCAGCAGTTACGGACAATGGAACACTGAAGCTTTCTTT.

This clonotype has at least ten counts. The chain links TRBV6-6 to TRBJ2-7; 7 nucleotides line up with TRBD1. The germline V gene encodes CDR1 MNHNY and CDR2 SVGAGI (reference sequence). Losses at the gene ends were 5 bases for V and 0 bases for J; bases not matched to a gene: 1. The CDR3 covers 13 residues. CDR3 DNA: TGTGCCAGCAGTAACAGGGGCTCCTACGAGCAGTACTTC. Translated, it gives CASSNRGSYEQYF.

V gene TRBV28 combines with J gene TRBJ2-2; the D is unclear. The CDR3 is 14 amino acids. The V end lost 6 bases, the J end lost 3 bases, and 11 bases lay between the germline ends. In germline, CDR1 is MDHEN, CDR2 SYDVKM. DNA for the CDR3: TGTGCCAGCAGCACGGACCGGCACACCGGGGAGCTGTTTTTT. Its protein product is CASSTDRHTGELFF.

This clonotype was seen a handful of times. The chain uses TRBV10-3 and TRBJ1-1, with D perhaps TRBD1 (6 bases). Trimming left V 8 bases short and J 6 bases short, with 13 bases between. This CDR3 is 12 amino acids long. Germline V gene data show CDR1 as ENHRY and CDR2 as SYGVKD. CDR3 DNA: TGTGCCATCGGACAGCAGAATGCTGAAGCTTTCTTT. Its translation is CAIGQQNAEAFF.

This clonotype was detected a few times. The chain links TRBV4-3 to TRBJ1-6; 7 bases fit TRBD1. The germline V gene has CDR1 LGHNA and CDR2 YSLEER. CDR3 length: 15 amino acids. Germline trimming cut 0 bases from V and 13 bases from J; bases unmatched to any gene: 9. The CDR3 is CASSQDPSTGSPLHF. For the CDR3, the DNA is TGCGCCAGCAGCCAAGACCCCTCGACAGGGAGCCCCCTCCACTTT.

This clonotype has more than one count but fewer than ten. The V call is TRBV4-3, the J call TRBJ1-6; no firm D call. Germline V gene data show CDR1 as LGHNA and CDR2 as YSLEER. Deletions cut 5 bases from V and 0 bases from J, with 8 bases between. This CDR3 spans 15 amino acids. CDR3 amino acids: CASSAEGSYNSPLHF. The CDR3 bases are TGCGCCAGCAGCGCCGAGGGCTCCTATAATTCACCCCTCCACTTT.